Sequencing of this T cell receptor beta chain was carried out in a study of control samples from healthy donors and cancer patients. CDR1 SGHRS and CDR2 YFSETQ come from the germline V gene. Trimming shortened V by 5 bases and J by 3 bases, and 14 bases separated the two germline ends. This CDR3 has 14 residues. Profiling relied on immunoSEQ multiplex PCR, and the TCRdb table lists in-frame clones only, not all of them. The top ten clones hold just under 0.6% of a sample with 100,000 to 150,000 clones, about 92% of them seen once. The rearrangement joins TRBV5-1 to TRBJ1-1; D unclear. This TCR was sampled from an elderly man with head and neck cancer. Sequencing was carried out using PBMCs. The CDR3 sequence: CASSLTGWDTEAFF. As DNA, the CDR3 is TGCGCCAGCAGTCTCACGGGGTGGGACACTGAAGCTTTCTTT.